The 5 T cell receptor beta chains presented below share a single source sample, sequenced in a study of blood T cells in healthy people across ages. A second roughly 6 to 11 cycle PCR used barcoded and J-beta primers. TCRdb processed the 5' RACE reads anew with MiXCR; each CDR3 protein has one entry. The top ten hold 7.9% of the sample, which has about 1,600,000 distinct CDR3 sequences, 42% seen once. The specimen sequenced was blood. The receptor source for this set is a woman aged 18-29 years in good health.

A few counts support this clonotype. The chain employs TRBV12-3 or TRBV12-4 and TRBJ1-2, with 9 positions matching TRBD1. CDR3 size: 16 residues. V lost 5 bases to trimming and J lost 4 bases; unmatched junction nucleotides: 11. CDR3 residues: CASSPSWGQGFYGYTF. CDR3 sequence (DNA): TGTGCCAGCAGTCCCTCCTGGGGACAGGGCTTCTATGGCTACACCTTC.

This clonotype was seen only a few times. The chain employs TRBV27 and TRBJ2-7, with TRBD1 matching 8 bases. The CDR3 extends over 13 amino acids. V lost 5 bases to trimming and J lost 5 bases; unmatched junction nucleotides: 5. Germline V gene sequence: CDR1 MNHEY, CDR2 SMNVEV (reference sequence). CDR3 coding DNA: TGTGCCAGCAGTCGACAGGGGATAGACGAGCAGTACTTC. Residues: CASSRQGIDEQYF.

A single count supports this clonotype. The chain employs TRBV4-1 and TRBJ2-7, with D possibly TRBD2 on 7 matching bases. The CDR3 loop spans 16 amino acids. Trimming cost V 2 bases and J 0 bases, with 14 bases left between them. CDR1 is MGHRA and CDR2 is YSYEKL in the germline V gene. CDR3 sequence: CASSQTLADSSYEQYF. The CDR3 bases are TGCGCCAGCAGCCAAACCCTAGCGGACAGCTCCTACGAGCAGTACTTC.

This chain links TRBV20-1 with TRBJ2-3; D is undetermined. This CDR3 contains 11 residues. Trimming cost V 3 bases and J 6 bases, with 7 bases left between them. Germline CDR1 reads DFQATT; CDR2 reads SNEGSKA (reference sequence). The CDR3 spells CSASNVDTQYF. The CDR3 DNA reads TGCAGTGCTAGTAATGTCGATACGCAGTATTTT.

This clonotype was counted many times. V usage is TRBV6-5 and J usage is TRBJ2-3, with D unclear. V shed 6 bases and J shed 2 bases, with 3 bases lying between them. The germline V gene has CDR1 MNHEY and CDR2 SVGAGI. The CDR3 spans 11 residues. CDR3: CASSHTDTQYF. The CDR3 DNA reads TGTGCCAGCAGCCACACAGATACGCAGTATTTT.